The T cell receptor (beta chain) described here comes from a study of beta chain features in type 1 diabetes (dated by TCRdb to the late 2010s). The study in broad terms: Mean age, gender distribution, total cell number and subset yield did not differ between patients and healthy donors. A total of roughly 99 million sorted cells were examined across all samples, and the number of cells per subset was strongly correlated with RNA yield. In the study, TCRB repertoires of sorted circulating CD4+ T cell subsets from recently diagnosed type 1 diabetes patients were compared with those of matched healthy donors. Whereas all 28 donors provided naive and central memory subsets, regulatory and stem cell-like memory subsets were isolated from just 8 patients and roughly 8 healthy donors.

In this sample, this clone turned up a few times. Its target antigen remains unknown. The sample holds no much larger clone one base away, and base qualities are not on file. All of the isolated RNA was reverse transcribed with the High Capacity cDNA Reverse Transcription Kit, so expressed TCRB transcripts were sequenced. Deep immunoSEQ sequencing was applied to naive, central memory and regulatory T cell samples, giving an average of approximately 4 million total reads per sample. After sorted cells were lysed in RLT buffer, RNA was extracted with DNase-treated RNeasy Micro or Mini kits, with the choice depending on cell number. Each cell subset was processed on its own to prevent cross-contamination, while patient and healthy donor samples were processed together. Using the immunoSEQ multiplex PCR, TCRB sequences were amplified from cDNA into 87-bp fragments spanning the CDR3 region. The amplicons were sequenced using the Illumina HiSeq platform. The study's processing was this. Synthetic template baselines were used to correct PCR bias computationally, reads within Hamming distance 2 were collapsed together, and singletons that could not be merged were discarded. Reads were aligned to IMGT to assign V, D and J genes, CDR3 length, and insertions or deletions at six rearrangement sites. Clonotype counts were normalized to sorted cell number within each subset before computing true diversity and Gini coefficients with the tcR R package. The overlap coefficient, calculated on TCRB nucleotide sequences, was used to quantify repertoire sharing. Out-of-frame TCRB sequences from naive cells were analyzed as a proxy for the pre-selection repertoire. In TCRdb, the immuneACCESS table is reduced to in-frame sequences with V and J assigned. These tables do not hold every clone; where another copy was compared, an unresolved V gene accounts for under half, and the others remain unexplained. V, J and clone size reflect that table, while D and trimming were determined from the DNA. This sample lists roughly 370,000 clones; about 15% were detected once. Around 0.039% of the sample rests with the top ten.

Each donor gave one peripheral blood draw, about 100 mL on average, collected into heparinised tubes. A BD FACSAria II and a panel including CD45RO, CCR7, CD25, CD127, CD95 and CD27 were used to sort naive, central memory, regulatory and stem cell-like memory CD4+ T cells. Every sorted population had a purity above 95%. PBMCs were separated immediately by Lymphoprep density gradient centrifugation and were stained directly, without being cultured. To minimize batch effects, samples were stained and sorted in pairs, one healthy donor with one patient per experiment. Results and caveats for the whole study, not just this receptor: Because cDNA rather than genomic DNA was sequenced, highly expressing activated cells could have been over-represented, although no difference in activation and CD3 levels was found between groups. Type 1 diabetes patients showed a moderate but significant shortening of TCRB CDR3 length in all four CD4+ subsets. At VDJ recombination sites, type 1 diabetes patients had fewer insertions and more deleted nucleotides, which implies abnormalities in thymic rearrangement. Shorter templates might be favored by PCR, yet because patient and control samples were amplified and corrected together, any such skew would affect both groups equally. Naive, central memory and regulatory TCRB repertoires appeared to be more similar among patients than among healthy donors. HLA sub-analyses involved small numbers of individuals, so any influence of HLA type on TCRB rearrangement remained unresolved.

Taken from cysteine to phenylalanine, the CDR3 has 12 residues. The retained sequence is limited to the CDR3, 36 bases, with the frame set at the first base. CDR1 is given as SQVTM and CDR2 as ANQGSEA, both from the germline V gene. A distance of 9 bases separates the germline ends of V and J, which lose 6 bases and 4 bases respectively. This receptor was taken from a man younger than 45 in good health. The specimen sequenced was naive CD4+ T cells from blood. According to the study, the label for this sample's cell subset or site signals: true naive CD4+ T cells. Recombination connected TRBV29-1 to TRBJ2-2; the D gene cannot be named for sure. The DNA sequence is TGCAGCGTAATGGTTTTCACCGGGGAGCTGTTTTTT. This codes for CSVMVFTGELFF.